This TCR beta chain was profiled in a study of regulatory T cells in long-lasting Graves disease. Time point indicated: newly diagnosed GD, antithyroid drugs for less than 3 months. RNA from PBMCs was the source of the TCR library. Assembly of TCR beta libraries relied on iRepertoire HTBI primers together with Arm-PCR of CDR3 regions. TCRdb reanalysed the multiplex PCR reads using MiXCR and keeps one entry per CDR3 protein. The sample lists 350,000 to 550,000 distinct CDR3 sequences; 13% to 15% were seen once. The V end was cut by 5 bases, the J end by 2 bases, with 15 bases between. The germline V gene has CDR1 SQVTM and CDR2 ANQGSEA. The CDR3 totals 15 residues. This clonotype appeared many times. The sample was also linked to a second study, of T cells in Graves' hyperthyroidism and ophthalmopathy.

The material was peripheral blood mononuclear cells (PBMCs), obtained at new diagnosis, from a patient treated with antithyroid drugs. The sequence was obtained from a woman between 50 and 59 years old with Graves disease. The J gene is TRBJ2-2, the V gene TRBV29-1, with D perhaps assigned TRBD1 or TRBD2 (5 bases each). The CDR3 DNA reads as TGCAGCGTTCCTAAAGGGACGGGCAACACCGGGGAGCTGTTTTTT. Residues: CSVPKGTGNTGELFF.